Each of the 24 T cell receptor beta chains below was sequenced from the same sample in a study of blood T cell repertoires in COVID-19. Method: immunoSEQ multiplex PCR; TCRdb's copy keeps in-frame clones and lacks some. The table lists approximately 180,000 clones, approximately 85% of them singletons. The sample taken for sequencing was peripheral blood. These receptor sequences come from a human donor with active or convalescent COVID-19. The donor label of this sample is uncertain.

The chain carries TRBV2 and TRBJ1-1, with D perhaps matching TRBD1 (5 bases). The CDR3 is 16 residues long. Germline CDR1 is SNHLY and CDR2 is FYNNEI. V shed 7 bases and J shed 7 bases, with 25 bases lying between them. CDR3 sequence: CASTSPGPRSGGEAFF. The CDR3, as DNA: TGTGCCAGCACATCCCCGGGACCCAGATCGGGAGGTGAAGCTTTCTTT.

V is TRBV29-1 and J is TRBJ2-1; 7 bases map to TRBD2. The V and J ends lost 3 bases and 4 bases, in that order; junction bases with no gene match: 9. Germline V CDR1 and CDR2: SQVTM, ANQGSEA. The CDR3 consists of 15 residues. CDR3 sequence reads: CSVESGGSSYNEQFF. The DNA for the CDR3 is TGCAGCGTTGAGAGTGGCGGGAGTAGTTACAATGAGCAGTTCTTC.

This chain uses TRBV27 with TRBJ2-3; 7 nucleotides agree with TRBD1. Germline CDR1 reads MNHEY; CDR2 reads SMNVEV (reference sequence). The CDR3 has 14 amino acids. Losses at the gene ends were 6 bases for V and 2 bases for J; bases not matched to a gene: 5. The CDR3 DNA reads as TGTGCCAGCAGCCCCGGGACAGCCACAGATACGCAGTATTTT. Protein: CASSPGTATDTQYF.

The rearrangement joins TRBV18 to TRBJ2-7; the match to TRBD2 covers 9 bases. The length of the CDR3 is 15 residues. With 2 bases clipped from V and 2 bases from J, the junction kept 4 bases outside the gene matches. Germline CDR1 KGHSH, CDR2 LQKENI. Here the CDR3 DNA reads TGTGCCAGCTCACCAAGGGGCGGGAGGGCCTACGAGCAGTACTTC. Translated, it gives CASSPRGGRAYEQYF.

The chain employs TRBV12-5 and TRBJ2-1; tentatively, D is TRBD2 (6 bases). Deletions cut 0 bases from V and 7 bases from J, with 13 bases between. The CDR3 is 15 residues long. Germline loops: CDR1 LGHNT, CDR2 FRNRAP. CDR3 in DNA: TGTGCTAGTGGTTTGGTACCTAGCGCGGTAAATGAGCAGTTCTTC. This translates into CASGLVPSAVNEQFF.

A few counts support this clone. J is TRBJ2-2 and V is TRBV9, with 8 bases lining up with TRBD2. V shed 0 bases and J 6 bases; nucleotides not matched to a gene: 4. Germline V gene sequence: CDR1 SGDLS, CDR2 YYNGEE. CDR3 length: 15 residues. This chain's CDR3 is CASSVAGGPSGELFF. The CDR3 nucleotides read TGTGCCAGCAGCGTAGCGGGAGGGCCCTCCGGGGAGCTGTTTTTT.

The chain couples TRBV24-1 to TRBJ1-2, with TRBD1 matching over 7 bases. Trimming removed 4 bases from V and 7 bases from J; junction bases left unmatched: 14. CDR1 and CDR2 from the germline V gene are KGHDR and SFDVKD. This CDR3 is 16 amino acids long. CDR3 loop: CATSDANRQGRSGYTF. CDR3 nucleotides: TGTGCCACCAGTGACGCAAATCGACAGGGAAGGAGTGGCTACACCTTC.

The genes are TRBV2 and TRBJ2-7; TRBD2 matches 7 bases. The CDR3 is 12 amino acids. After removal of 4 bases from V and 3 bases from J, the junction contained 0 bases not matched to a gene. Per germline, CDR1 SNHLY and CDR2 FYNNEI. The CDR3 loop is CASSGGGYEQYF. The CDR3 DNA reads TGTGCCAGCAGTGGGGGGGGCTACGAGCAGTACTTC.

The V and J genes are TRBV27 and TRBJ2-1; TRBD2 aligns across 10 bases. Losses at the gene ends were 7 bases for V and 5 bases for J; bases not matched to a gene: 17. Germline CDR1 is MNHEY and CDR2 is SMNVEV (reference sequence). The CDR3 sequence is 18 residues long. The CDR3 is CASTQDRPSGRGNNEQFF. The CDR3 DNA follows: TGTGCCAGCACTCAAGATCGACCTAGCGGGAGAGGAAACAATGAGCAGTTCTTC.

The chain combines TRBV4-3 with TRBJ1-6; 7 positions agree with TRBD1. With 4 bases clipped from V and 8 bases from J, the junction kept 8 bases outside the gene matches. Germline loops: CDR1 LGHNA, CDR2 YSLEER. The length of the CDR3 is 15 residues. The CDR3 protein is CASSLTGTADSPLHF. The CDR3 DNA is TGCGCCAGCAGCCTCACCGGGACAGCAGATTCACCCCTCCACTTT.

The chain recombines TRBV2 with TRBJ2-3, with D possibly TRBD1 on 6 matching bases. The germline gives CDR1 SNHLY, CDR2 FYNNEI. V lost 7 bases and J lost 2, with 13 bases in between. CDR3 length equals 14 residues. Written as DNA, the CDR3 is TGTGCCAGCATTAGGGGGTTACTCACAGATACGCAGTATTTT. This translates into CASIRGLLTDTQYF.

This rearrangement joins TRBV21-1 to TRBJ2-3; the table's D gene call, TRBD2, was not cross checked with the DNA. TRBV21-1 counts as a pseudogene. CDR3 length: 14 residues. CDR3 DNA sequence: TGTGCCAGCCAGAGGGCGGACCGCACAGATACGCAGTATTTT. Translation: CASQRADRTDTQYF.

J is TRBJ1-2 and V is TRBV4-1; no clear D gene. Germline assignment: CDR1 MGHRA and CDR2 YSYEKL. The ends were cut back, 5 bases at V and 8 bases at J, with 15 bases in the middle. The length of the CDR3 is 13 residues. DNA for the CDR3: TGCGCCAGCAGCGGTCGGACGGAGGTGGGCTACACCTTC. Amino acid sequence: CASSGRTEVGYTF.

This sequence joins TRBV9 and TRBJ2-3; TRBD2 agrees at 7 bases. The J segment lost 5 bases and the V segment lost 3 bases, leaving 9 bases of the junction unmatched. Per germline, CDR1 SGDLS and CDR2 YYNGEE. The CDR3 contains 15 residues. The chain's CDR3 is CASSAGRGGRDTQYF. The CDR3 coding sequence is TGTGCCAGCAGCGCCGGTAGGGGCGGGAGAGATACGCAGTATTTT.

In regard to this clone: At one end, the junction sequence differs from germline, possibly due to a read error. V usage is TRBV6-1 and J usage is TRBJ1-5, with TRBD1 matching over 10 bases. CDR1 and CDR2 from the germline V gene are MNHNS and SASEGT. The length of the CDR3 is 12 residues. CDR3 nucleotide sequence: TGTGCCAGCAGTGAGGCGGGACAGGGGTGGAATTTT. Residues: CASSEAGQGWNF.

The J gene is TRBJ1-5, the V gene TRBV7-2; D remains unclear. The V and J ends lost 2 bases and 7 bases respectively, with 18 bases between them. The CDR3 runs 16 residues. CDR1 SGHTA and CDR2 FQGNSA come from the germline V gene. The CDR3 sequence: CASSLSAGSWEQPQHF. CDR3 bases: TGTGCCAGCAGCTTATCGGCGGGGTCTTGGGAACAGCCCCAGCATTTT.

The rearrangement joins TRBV6-5 to TRBJ1-2, with a weak D call TRBD1 (6 bases). Germline V gene lookup returns CDR1 MNHEY and CDR2 SVGAGI. The CDR3 sequence is 15 residues long. The V gene lost 5 bases and the J gene lost 7 bases, with 20 bases spanning the gap. In nucleotides, the CDR3 is TGTGCCAGCAGTCCGAGTACCAGGGGAGGGGGTGGCTACACCTTC. It codes for CASSPSTRGGGGYTF.

CDR3 sequence: CASSGGFYEQYF. Here the CDR3 DNA reads TGTGCCAGCAGTGGAGGGTTCTACGAGCAGTACTTC. The rearrangement uses TRBV25-1 and TRBJ2-7, with D tentatively TRBD2 (5 bases). CDR1 and CDR2 (germline): MGHDK, SYGVNS. The CDR3 covers 12 residues. Trimming shortened V by 4 bases and J by 3 bases, and 7 bases separated the two germline ends.

Only one count was recorded for this clone. The chain links TRBV6-2 or TRBV6-3 to TRBJ1-1, with 7 bases that match TRBD1. CDR1 is MNHEY and CDR2 is SVGEGT in the germline V gene. V trimming: 2 bases; J trimming: 5 bases; junction bases outside the gene matches: 11. CDR3 length: 16 amino acids. This CDR3 reads CASSYKGAITSTEAFF. Here the CDR3 DNA reads TGTGCCAGCAGTTACAAGGGGGCAATAACGAGTACTGAAGCTTTCTTT.

This chain links TRBV7-2 with TRBJ1-2, with 7 nucleotides matching TRBD1. Germline V lookup: CDR1 SGHTA, CDR2 FQGNSA. V dropped 2 bases and J dropped 3; count of bases not matched to a gene: 12. The CDR3 runs 17 residues. The CDR3, as DNA: TGTGCCAGCAGCTTAATCGACAGGGATTTGTATTACTATGGCTACACCTTC. It specifies CASSLIDRDLYYYGYTF.

As concerns this clone: The same CDR3 can be traced to other DNA sequences in this sample. The J gene is TRBJ1-3, the V gene TRBV9; D remains ambiguous. The CDR3 consists of 14 residues. The germline V and J ends were trimmed by 0 bases and 0 bases, with 4 bases remaining between them. CDR1 and CDR2 from the germline V gene are SGDLS and YYNGEE. In DNA, the CDR3 is TGTGCCAGCAGCGTAGGGAGCTCTGGAAACACCATATATTTT. Encoded protein: CASSVGSSGNTIYF.

This chain's CDR3 is CASSQSGSSDEQFF. In nucleotides, the CDR3 is TGCGCCAGCAGCCAGAGCGGGAGTAGCGATGAGCAGTTCTTC. V and J are TRBV5-1 and TRBJ2-1; TRBD2 aligns across 8 bases. This CDR3 comprises 14 residues. Germline V CDR1 and CDR2: SGHRS, YFSETQ. J gave up 8 bases and V 4 bases, and 8 bases lay outside the gene matches.

This clone has just one count. The V call is TRBV20-1, the J call TRBJ2-1; D is uncertain. V was cut by 3 bases and J by 8 bases, with 8 bases left in between. The germline V gene encodes CDR1 DFQATT and CDR2 SNEGSKA (reference sequence). The length of the CDR3 is 11 residues. CDR3 in amino acids: CSARTQHEQFF. The CDR3 region has the DNA TGCAGTGCTAGGACTCAGCATGAGCAGTTCTTC.

The chain recombines TRBV7-2 with TRBJ2-3; D call uncertain. The V end lost 1 base, the J end lost 5 bases, and 10 bases lay between the germline ends. The V gene's germline CDR1 is SGHTA and CDR2 FQGNSA. CDR3 length: 14 residues. CDR3: CASSLGSSRDTQYF. CDR3 in DNA: TGTGCCAGCAGCTTAGGGAGCTCTCGAGATACGCAGTATTTT.